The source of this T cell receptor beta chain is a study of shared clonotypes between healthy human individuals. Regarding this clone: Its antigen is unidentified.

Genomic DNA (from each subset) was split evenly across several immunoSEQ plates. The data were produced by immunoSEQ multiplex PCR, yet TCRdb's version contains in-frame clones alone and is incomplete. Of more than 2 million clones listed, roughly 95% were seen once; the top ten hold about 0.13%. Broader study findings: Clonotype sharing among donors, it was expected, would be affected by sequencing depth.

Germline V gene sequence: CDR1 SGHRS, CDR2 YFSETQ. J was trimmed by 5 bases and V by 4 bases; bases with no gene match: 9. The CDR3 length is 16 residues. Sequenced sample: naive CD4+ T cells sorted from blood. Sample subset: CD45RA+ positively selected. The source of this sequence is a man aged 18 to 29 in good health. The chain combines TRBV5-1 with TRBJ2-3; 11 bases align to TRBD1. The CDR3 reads CASSLYGQGAQDTQYF. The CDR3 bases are TGCGCCAGCAGCCTCTATGGACAGGGGGCCCAAGATACGCAGTATTTT.